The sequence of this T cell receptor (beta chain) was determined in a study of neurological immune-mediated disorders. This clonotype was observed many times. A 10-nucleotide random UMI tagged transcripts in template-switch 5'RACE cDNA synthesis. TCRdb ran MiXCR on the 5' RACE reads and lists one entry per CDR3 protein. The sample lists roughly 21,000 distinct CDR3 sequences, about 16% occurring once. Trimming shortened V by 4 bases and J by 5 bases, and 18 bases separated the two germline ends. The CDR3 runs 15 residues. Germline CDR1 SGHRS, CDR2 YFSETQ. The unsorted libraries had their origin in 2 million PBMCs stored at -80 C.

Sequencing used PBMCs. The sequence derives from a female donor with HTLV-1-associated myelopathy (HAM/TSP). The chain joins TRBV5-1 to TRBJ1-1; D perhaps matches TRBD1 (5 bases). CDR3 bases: TGCGCCAGCAGCAAAGACCCCGGGGGGGGGACTGAAGCTTTCTTT. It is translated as CASSKDPGGGTEAFF.